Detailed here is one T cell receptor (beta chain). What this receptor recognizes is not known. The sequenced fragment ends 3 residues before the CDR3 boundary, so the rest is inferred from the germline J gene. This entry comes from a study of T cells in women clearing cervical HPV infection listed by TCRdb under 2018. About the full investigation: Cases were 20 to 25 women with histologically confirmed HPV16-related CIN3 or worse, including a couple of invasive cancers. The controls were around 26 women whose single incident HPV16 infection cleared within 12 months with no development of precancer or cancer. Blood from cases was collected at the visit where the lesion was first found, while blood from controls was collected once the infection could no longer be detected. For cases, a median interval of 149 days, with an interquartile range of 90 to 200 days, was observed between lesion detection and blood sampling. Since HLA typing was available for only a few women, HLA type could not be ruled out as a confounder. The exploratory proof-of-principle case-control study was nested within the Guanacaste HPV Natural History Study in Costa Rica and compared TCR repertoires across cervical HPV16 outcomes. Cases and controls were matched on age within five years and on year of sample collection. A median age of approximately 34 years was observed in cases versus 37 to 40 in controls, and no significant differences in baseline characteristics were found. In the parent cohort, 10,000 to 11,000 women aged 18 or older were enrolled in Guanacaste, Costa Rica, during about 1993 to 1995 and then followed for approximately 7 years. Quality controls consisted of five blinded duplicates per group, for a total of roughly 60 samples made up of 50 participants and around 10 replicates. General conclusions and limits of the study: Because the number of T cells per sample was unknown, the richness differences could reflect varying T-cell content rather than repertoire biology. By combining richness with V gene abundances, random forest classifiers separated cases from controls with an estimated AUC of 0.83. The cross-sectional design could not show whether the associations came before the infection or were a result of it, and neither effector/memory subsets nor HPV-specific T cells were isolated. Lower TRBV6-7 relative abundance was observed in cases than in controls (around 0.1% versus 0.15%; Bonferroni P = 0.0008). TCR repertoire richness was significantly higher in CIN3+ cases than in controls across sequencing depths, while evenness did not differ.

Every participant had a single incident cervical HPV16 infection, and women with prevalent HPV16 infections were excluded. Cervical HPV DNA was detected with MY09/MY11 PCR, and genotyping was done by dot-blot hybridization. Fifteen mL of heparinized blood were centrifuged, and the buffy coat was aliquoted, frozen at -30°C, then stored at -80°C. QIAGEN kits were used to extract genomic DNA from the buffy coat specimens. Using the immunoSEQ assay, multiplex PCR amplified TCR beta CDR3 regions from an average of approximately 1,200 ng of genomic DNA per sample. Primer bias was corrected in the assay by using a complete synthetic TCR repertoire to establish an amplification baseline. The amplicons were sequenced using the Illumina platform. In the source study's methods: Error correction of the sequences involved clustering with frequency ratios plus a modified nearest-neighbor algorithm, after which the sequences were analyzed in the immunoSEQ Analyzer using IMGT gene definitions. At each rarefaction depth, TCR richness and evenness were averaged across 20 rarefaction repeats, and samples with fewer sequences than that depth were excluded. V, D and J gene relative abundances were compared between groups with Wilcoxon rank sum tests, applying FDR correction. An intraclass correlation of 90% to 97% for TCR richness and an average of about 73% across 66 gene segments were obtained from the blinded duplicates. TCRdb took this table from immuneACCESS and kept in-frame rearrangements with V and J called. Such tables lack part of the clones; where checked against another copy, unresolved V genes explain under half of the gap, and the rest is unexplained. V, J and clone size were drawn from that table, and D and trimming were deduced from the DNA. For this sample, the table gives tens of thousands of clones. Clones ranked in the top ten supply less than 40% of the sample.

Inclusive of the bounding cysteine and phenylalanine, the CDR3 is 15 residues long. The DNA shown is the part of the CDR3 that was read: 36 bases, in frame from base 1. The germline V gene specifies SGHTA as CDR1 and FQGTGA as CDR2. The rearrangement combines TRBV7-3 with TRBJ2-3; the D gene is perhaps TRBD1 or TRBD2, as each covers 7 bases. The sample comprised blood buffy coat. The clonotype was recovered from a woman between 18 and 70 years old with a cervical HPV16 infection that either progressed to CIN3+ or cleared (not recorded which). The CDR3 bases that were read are TGTGCCAGCAGCCTTCCAGACAGGGAGGGAGAGACG. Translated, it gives CASSLPDREGET. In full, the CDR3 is CASSLPDREGETQYF.